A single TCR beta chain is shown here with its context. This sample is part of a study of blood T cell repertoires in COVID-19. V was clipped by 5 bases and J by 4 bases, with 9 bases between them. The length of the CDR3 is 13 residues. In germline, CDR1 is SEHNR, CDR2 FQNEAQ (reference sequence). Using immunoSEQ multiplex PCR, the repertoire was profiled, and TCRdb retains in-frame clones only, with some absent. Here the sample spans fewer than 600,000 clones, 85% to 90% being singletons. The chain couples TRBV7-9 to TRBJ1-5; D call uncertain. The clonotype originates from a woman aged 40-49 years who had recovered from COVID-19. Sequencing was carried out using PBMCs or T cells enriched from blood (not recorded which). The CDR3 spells CASSISGNQPQHF. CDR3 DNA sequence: TGTGCCAGCAGCATCTCCGGGAATCAGCCCCAGCATTTT.